The clone carrying this TCR beta chain was detected only once. Clones were sequenced by immunoSEQ multiplex PCR, and TCRdb holds only the in-frame ones, with some missing. Here the sample spans about 16,000 clones, approximately 84% being singletons. The data derive from a study of somatic mutations in cytotoxic T cells in rheumatoid arthritis. By positive magnetic bead selection, CD4+ and CD8+ cells were isolated, and their purity was checked by flow cytometry. The CDR3 consists of 15 residues. CDR1 is MNHNY, CDR2 SVGAGI, per germline (reference sequence). V shed 6 bases, J shed 3 bases, and the junction held 7 bases outside the gene matches.

This chain uses TRBV6-6 with TRBJ1-4, with 7 bases lining up with TRBD1. This clonotype originated in an adult with rheumatoid arthritis. Specimen: CD8+ T cells sorted from blood. The CDR3 loop reads CASSLSGTANEKLFF. The DNA of the CDR3 is TGTGCCAGCAGCCTATCCGGGACAGCTAATGAAAAACTGTTTTTT.